Listed below are T cell receptor beta chains from one sample, sequenced in a study of CD8 T cells in ankylosing spondylitis. MiXCR, applied by TCRdb to the 5' RACE reads, yields one record per CDR3 protein. The table has some 290,000 distinct CDR3 sequences, 15% to 25% seen once. Sequencing was performed on blood, either unsorted or a sorted T cell fraction (not recorded which). Every receptor here comes from a male donor with ankylosing spondylitis or in good health (not recorded which). Each CDR3 is given with its conserved first and last residue. D genes are given only for firm matches. Part of the rows lack a size; the others show once, few, many or a class for expanded clones.

size	J	D	V	CDR3	DNA
.	TRBJ1-1	.	TRBV3-1	CASSQRDPNTEAFF	TGTGCCAGCAGCCAAAGGGACCCGAACACTGAAGCTTTCTTT
few	TRBJ2-1	TRBD2	TRBV7-6	CASSRLAGGTGNEQFF	TGTGCCAGCAGTAGACTAGCGGGGGGGACGGGCAATGAGCAGTTCTTC
.	TRBJ1-5	TRBD1	TRBV2	CASSEGGTGNQPQHF	TGTGCCAGCAGTGAAGGGGGGACAGGCAATCAGCCCCAGCATTTT
many	TRBJ2-1	.	TRBV5-6	CASSLTGREQFF	TGTGCCAGCAGCTTGACAGGGCGGGAGCAGTTCTTC
.	TRBJ2-1	.	TRBV7-6	CASSTNAVVGEQFF	TGTGCCAGCAGCACAAATGCGGTTGTAGGTGAGCAGTTCTTC
.	TRBJ2-2	TRBD2	TRBV12-3/TRBV12-4	CASSHGTSANTGELFF	TGTGCCAGCAGCCATGGGACTAGCGCCAACACCGGGGAGCTGTTTTTT
.	TRBJ1-1	TRBD1	TRBV12-3/TRBV12-4	CASSLPQGPNTEAFF	TGTGCCAGCAGTCTACCACAGGGGCCTAACACTGAAGCTTTCTTT
once	TRBJ2-3	TRBD2	TRBV5-1	CASRRRGRASGDTQYF	TGCGCCAGCAGAAGACGCGGGAGGGCCTCTGGAGATACGCAGTATTTT
few	TRBJ1-2	TRBD1	TRBV10-2	CASSVRDRENGYTF	TGCGCCAGCAGTGTAAGAGACAGGGAAAATGGCTACACCTTC
.	TRBJ2-3	.	TRBV20-1	CSAFPGAGFTDTQYF	TGCAGTGCCTTCCCCGGGGCAGGTTTCACAGATACGCAGTATTTT
few	TRBJ2-3	TRBD1	TRBV5-6	CASSPGTGIGDTQYF	TGTGCCAGCAGCCCCGGGACAGGGATAGGAGATACGCAGTATTTT
few	TRBJ1-1	TRBD1	TRBV27	CASSPGTGRDTEAFF	TGTGCCAGCAGTCCCGGGACAGGGCGGGACACTGAAGCTTTCTTT
.	TRBJ1-2	TRBD1	TRBV9	CASSEVRGPIYGYTF	TGTGCCAGCAGCGAGGTCAGGGGGCCTATCTATGGCTACACCTTC
few	TRBJ2-2	.	TRBV9	CASSVQRTGELFF	TGTGCCAGCAGCGTACAGCGGACCGGGGAGCTGTTTTTT
few	TRBJ2-1	TRBD2	TRBV12-3/TRBV12-4	CASRRNPGLARGSSYNEQFF	TGTGCCAGCAGGCGAAACCCGGGACTAGCACGGGGTAGCTCCTACAATGAGCAGTTCTTC
many	TRBJ2-1	.	TRBV10-3	CAIRGSSYNEQFF	TGTGCCATCAGAGGGAGCTCCTACAATGAGCAGTTCTTC